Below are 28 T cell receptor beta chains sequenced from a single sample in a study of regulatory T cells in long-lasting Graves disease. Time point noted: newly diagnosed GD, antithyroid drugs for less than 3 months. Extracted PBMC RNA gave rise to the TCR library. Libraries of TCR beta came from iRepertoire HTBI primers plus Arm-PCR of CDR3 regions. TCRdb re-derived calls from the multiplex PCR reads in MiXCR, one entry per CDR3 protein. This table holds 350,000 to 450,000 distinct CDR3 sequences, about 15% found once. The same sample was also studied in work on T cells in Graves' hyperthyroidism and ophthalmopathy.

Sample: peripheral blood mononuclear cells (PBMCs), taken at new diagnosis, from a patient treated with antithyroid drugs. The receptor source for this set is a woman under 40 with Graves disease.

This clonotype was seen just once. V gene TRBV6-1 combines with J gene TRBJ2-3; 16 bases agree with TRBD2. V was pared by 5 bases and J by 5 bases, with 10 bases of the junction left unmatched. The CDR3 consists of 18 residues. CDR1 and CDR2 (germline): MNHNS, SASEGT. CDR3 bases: TGTGCCAGCAGTACGGGGACTAGCGGGAGGGCCAAGGGAGATACGCAGTATTTT. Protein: CASSTGTSGRAKGDTQYF.

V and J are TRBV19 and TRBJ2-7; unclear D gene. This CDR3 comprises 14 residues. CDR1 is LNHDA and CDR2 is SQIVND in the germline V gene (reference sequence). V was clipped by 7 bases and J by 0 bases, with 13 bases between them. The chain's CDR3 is CASKVAPSSYEQYF. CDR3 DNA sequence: TGTGCCAGTAAGGTCGCGCCGAGCTCCTACGAGCAGTACTTC.

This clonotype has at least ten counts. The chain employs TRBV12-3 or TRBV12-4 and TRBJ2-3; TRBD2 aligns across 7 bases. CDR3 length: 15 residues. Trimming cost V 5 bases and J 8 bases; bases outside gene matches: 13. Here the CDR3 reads CASSQSGVVGGTQYF. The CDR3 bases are TGTGCCAGCAGTCAAAGCGGGGTCGTGGGAGGTACGCAGTATTTT.

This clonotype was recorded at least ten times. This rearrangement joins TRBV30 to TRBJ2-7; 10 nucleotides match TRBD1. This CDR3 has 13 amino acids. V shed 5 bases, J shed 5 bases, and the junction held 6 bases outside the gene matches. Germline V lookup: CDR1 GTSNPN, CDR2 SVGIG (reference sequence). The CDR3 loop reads CAWSPDRGHEQYF. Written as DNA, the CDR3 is TGTGCCTGGTCGCCTGACAGGGGGCACGAGCAGTACTTC. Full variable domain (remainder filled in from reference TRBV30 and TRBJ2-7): SQTIHQWPATLVQPVGSPLSLECTVEGTSNPNLYWYRQAAGRGLQLLFYSVGIGQISSEVPQNLSASRPQDRQFILSSKKLLLSDSGFYLCAWSPDRGHEQYFGPGTRLTVT.

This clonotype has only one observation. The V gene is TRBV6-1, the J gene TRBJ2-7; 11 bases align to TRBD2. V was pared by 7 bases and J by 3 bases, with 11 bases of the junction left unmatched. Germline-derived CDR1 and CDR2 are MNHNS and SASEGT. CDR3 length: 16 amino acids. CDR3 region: CASKNRGTSGSYEQYF. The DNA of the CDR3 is TGTGCCAGCAAAAATCGGGGGACTAGCGGAAGCTACGAGCAGTACTTC.

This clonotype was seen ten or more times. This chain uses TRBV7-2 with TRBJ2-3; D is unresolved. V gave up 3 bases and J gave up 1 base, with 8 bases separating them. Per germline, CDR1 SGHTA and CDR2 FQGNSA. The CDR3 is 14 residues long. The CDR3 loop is CASSLVAGTDTQYF. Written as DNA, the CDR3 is TGTGCCAGCAGCTTGGTCGCGGGCACAGATACGCAGTATTTT.

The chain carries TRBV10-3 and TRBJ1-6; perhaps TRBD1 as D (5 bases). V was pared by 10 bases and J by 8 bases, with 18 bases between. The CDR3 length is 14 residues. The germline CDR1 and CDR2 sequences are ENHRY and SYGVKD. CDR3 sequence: CATGGMGVDSPLHF. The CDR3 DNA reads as TGTGCCACCGGCGGGATGGGGGTTGATTCACCCCTCCACTTT.

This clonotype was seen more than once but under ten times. CDR3 DNA: TGCGCCAGCAGCCAGGGGGCACTTAAGCCCAATGAGCAGTTCTTC. It is translated as CASSQGALKPNEQFF. The chain uses TRBV4-1 and TRBJ2-1; TRBD1 might be the D (6 bases). This CDR3 comprises 15 residues. Trimming removed 3 bases from V and 6 bases from J, with 15 bases in between. CDR1 MGHRA and CDR2 YSYEKL come from the germline V gene.

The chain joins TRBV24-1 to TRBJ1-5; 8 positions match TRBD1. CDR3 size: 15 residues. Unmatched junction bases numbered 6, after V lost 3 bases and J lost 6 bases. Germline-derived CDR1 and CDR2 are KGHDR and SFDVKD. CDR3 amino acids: CATSDPRGRGQPQHF. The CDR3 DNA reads TGTGCCACCAGTGATCCCAGGGGGCGAGGTCAGCCCCAGCATTTT.

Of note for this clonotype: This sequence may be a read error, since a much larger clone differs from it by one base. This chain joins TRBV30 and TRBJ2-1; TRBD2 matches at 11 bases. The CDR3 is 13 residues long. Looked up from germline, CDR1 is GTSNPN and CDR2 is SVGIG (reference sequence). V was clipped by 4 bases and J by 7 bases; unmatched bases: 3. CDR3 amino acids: CAWTSGRWNEQFF. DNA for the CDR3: TGTGCCTGGACTAGCGGGAGGTGGAATGAGCAGTTCTTC.

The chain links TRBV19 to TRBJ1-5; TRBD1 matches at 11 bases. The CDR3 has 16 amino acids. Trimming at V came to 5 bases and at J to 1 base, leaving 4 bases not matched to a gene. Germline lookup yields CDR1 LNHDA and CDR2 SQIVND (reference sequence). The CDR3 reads CASSLWTGGSNQPQHF. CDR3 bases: TGTGCCAGTAGTCTTTGGACAGGGGGCAGCAATCAGCCCCAGCATTTT.

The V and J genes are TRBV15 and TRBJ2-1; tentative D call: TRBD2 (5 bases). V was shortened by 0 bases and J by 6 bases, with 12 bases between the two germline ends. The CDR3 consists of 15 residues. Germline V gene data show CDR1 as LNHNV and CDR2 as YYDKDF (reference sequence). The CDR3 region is CATSRDLGGSNEQFF. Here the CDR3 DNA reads TGTGCCACCAGCAGAGATCTCGGAGGTTCCAATGAGCAGTTCTTC.

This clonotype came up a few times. The CDR3: CASSSDRVVGEQYF. CDR3 sequence (DNA): TGCGCCAGCAGCTCCGACAGGGTCGTGGGCGAGCAGTACTTC. V usage is TRBV5-1 and J usage is TRBJ2-7; 7 bases line up with TRBD1. CDR1 SGHRS and CDR2 YFSETQ come from the germline V gene. CDR3 length: 14 residues. The J segment lost 6 bases and the V segment lost 3 bases, leaving 9 bases of the junction unmatched.

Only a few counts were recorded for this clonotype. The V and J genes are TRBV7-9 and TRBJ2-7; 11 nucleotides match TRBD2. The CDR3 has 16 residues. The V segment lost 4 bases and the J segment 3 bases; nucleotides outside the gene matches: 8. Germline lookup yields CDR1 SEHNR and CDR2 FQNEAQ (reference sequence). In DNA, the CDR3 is TGTGCCAGCAGCTCCCAGGGACTAGCGGAAAACTACGAGCAGTACTTC. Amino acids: CASSSQGLAENYEQYF.

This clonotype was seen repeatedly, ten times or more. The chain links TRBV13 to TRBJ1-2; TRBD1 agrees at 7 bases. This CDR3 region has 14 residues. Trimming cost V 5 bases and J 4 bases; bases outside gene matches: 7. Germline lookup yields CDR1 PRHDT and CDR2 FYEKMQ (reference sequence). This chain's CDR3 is CASSPGQAGYGYTF. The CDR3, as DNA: TGTGCCAGCAGCCCCGGACAGGCAGGCTATGGCTACACCTTC.

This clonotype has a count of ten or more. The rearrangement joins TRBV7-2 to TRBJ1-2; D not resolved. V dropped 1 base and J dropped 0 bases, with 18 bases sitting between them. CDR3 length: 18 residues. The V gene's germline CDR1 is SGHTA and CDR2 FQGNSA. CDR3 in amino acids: CASSLVATALTANYGYTF. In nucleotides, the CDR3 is TGTGCCAGCAGCTTAGTGGCAACAGCCCTGACTGCTAACTATGGCTACACCTTC.

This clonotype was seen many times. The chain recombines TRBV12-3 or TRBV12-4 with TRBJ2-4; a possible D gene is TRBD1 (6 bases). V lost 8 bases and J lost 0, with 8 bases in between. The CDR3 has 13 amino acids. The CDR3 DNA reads TGTGCCAGCCAGACAGGAGCCAAAAACATTCAGTACTTC. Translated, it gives CASQTGAKNIQYF.

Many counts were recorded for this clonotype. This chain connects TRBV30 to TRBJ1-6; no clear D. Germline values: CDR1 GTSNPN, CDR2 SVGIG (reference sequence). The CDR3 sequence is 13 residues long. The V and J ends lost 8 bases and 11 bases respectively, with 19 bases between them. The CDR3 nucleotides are TGTGCCGCAAAACTGCCCTCATCGGCACCCCTCCACTTT. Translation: CAAKLPSSAPLHF. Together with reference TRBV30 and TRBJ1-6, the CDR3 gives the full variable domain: SQTIHQWPATLVQPVGSPLSLECTVEGTSNPNLYWYRQAAGRGLQLLFYSVGIGQISSEVPQNLSASRPQDRQFILSSKKLLLSDSGFYLCAAKLPSSAPLHFGNGTRLTVT.

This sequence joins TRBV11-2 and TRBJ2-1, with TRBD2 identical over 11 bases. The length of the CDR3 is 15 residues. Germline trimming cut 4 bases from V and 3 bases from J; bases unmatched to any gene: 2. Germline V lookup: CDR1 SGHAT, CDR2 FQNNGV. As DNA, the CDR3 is TGTGCCAGCAGCTATGGACTAGCGGGCTACAATGAGCAGTTCTTC. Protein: CASSYGLAGYNEQFF.

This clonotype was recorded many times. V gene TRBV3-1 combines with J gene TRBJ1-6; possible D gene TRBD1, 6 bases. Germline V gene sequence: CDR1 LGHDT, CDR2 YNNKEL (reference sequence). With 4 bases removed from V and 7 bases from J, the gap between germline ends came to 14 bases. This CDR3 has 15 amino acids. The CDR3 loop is CASSLAGDINSPLHF. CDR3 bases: TGTGCCAGCAGCCTCGCTGGGGACATCAATTCACCCCTCCACTTT.

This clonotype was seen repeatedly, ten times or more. CDR3 amino acids: CASSLVRGRGGGAQYF. The DNA for the CDR3 is TGTGCCAGCAGCTTAGTGAGGGGACGGGGCGGGGGGGCCCAGTACTTC. The V gene is TRBV7-8, the J gene TRBJ2-5; the match to TRBD2 covers 9 bases. Germline loops: CDR1 SGHVS, CDR2 FQNEAQ. This CDR3 is 16 amino acids long. The trim removed 1 base at V and 9 bases at J, leaving 12 bases unmatched.

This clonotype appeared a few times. CDR3 in amino acids: CASKLPGQGRNTEAFF. CDR3 nucleotide sequence: TGTGCCAGCAAATTGCCCGGACAGGGCCGGAACACTGAAGCTTTCTTT. The rearrangement joins TRBV19 to TRBJ1-1; 8 positions match TRBD1. The CDR3 is made up of 16 amino acids. Per the germline V gene, CDR1 is LNHDA and CDR2 is SQIVND (reference sequence). Trimming at V came to 9 bases and at J to 1 base, leaving 13 bases not matched to a gene.

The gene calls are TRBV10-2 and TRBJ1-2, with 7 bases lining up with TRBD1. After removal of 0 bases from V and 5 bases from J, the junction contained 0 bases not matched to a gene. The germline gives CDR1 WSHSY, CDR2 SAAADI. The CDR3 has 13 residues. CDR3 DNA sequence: TGCGCCAGCAGTGAGTCGACAGGGTATGGCTACACCTTC. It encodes CASSESTGYGYTF.

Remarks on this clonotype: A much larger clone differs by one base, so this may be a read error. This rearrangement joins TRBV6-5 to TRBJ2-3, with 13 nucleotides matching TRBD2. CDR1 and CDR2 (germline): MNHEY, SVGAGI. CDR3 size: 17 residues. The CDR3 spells CASSYSGTSGATDTQCF. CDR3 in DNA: TGTGCCAGCAGTTACTCGGGGACTAGCGGGGCCACAGATACGCAGTGTTTT.

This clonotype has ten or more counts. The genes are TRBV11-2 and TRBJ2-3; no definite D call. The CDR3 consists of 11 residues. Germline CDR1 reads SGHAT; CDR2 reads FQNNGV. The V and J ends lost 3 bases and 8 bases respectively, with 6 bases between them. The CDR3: CASSLDLTQYF. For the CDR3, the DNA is TGTGCCAGCAGCTTGGATCTTACGCAGTATTTT.

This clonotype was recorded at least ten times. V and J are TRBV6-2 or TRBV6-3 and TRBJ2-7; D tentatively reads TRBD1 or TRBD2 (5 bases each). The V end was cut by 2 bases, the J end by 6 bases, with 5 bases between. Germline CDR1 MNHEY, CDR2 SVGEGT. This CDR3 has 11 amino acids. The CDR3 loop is CASSYGGEQYF. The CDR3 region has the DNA TGTGCCAGCAGTTACGGGGGCGAGCAGTACTTC.

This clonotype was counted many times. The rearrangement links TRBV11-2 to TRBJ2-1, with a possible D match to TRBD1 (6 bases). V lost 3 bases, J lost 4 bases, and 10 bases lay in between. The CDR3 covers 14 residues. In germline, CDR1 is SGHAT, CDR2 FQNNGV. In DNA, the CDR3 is TGTGCCAGCAGCTTCCAGGGGTTGTACAATGAGCAGTTCTTC. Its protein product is CASSFQGLYNEQFF.

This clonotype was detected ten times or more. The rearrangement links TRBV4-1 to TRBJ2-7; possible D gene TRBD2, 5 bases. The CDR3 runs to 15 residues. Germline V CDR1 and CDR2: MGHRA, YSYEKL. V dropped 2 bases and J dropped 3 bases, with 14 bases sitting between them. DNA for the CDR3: TGCGCCAGCAGCCAACCAACTCGGGGTCACTACGAGCAGTACTTC. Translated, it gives CASSQPTRGHYEQYF.